This TCR beta chain emerged from a study of blood T cells in healthy people across ages. In germline, CDR1 is SGHRS, CDR2 YFSETQ. CDR3 length equals 16 residues. Trimming pared 4 bases from V and 0 bases from J, leaving 14 bases between. The use of a sample-barcoded 5' primer and a J-beta primer mix characterized a second PCR of about 7 to 12 cycles. TCRdb reprocessed the 5' RACE reads via MiXCR and lists one record per CDR3 protein. The sample consists of 700,000 to 900,000 distinct CDR3 sequences, about 55% of them appearing once. V and J are TRBV5-1 and TRBJ2-1, with unresolved D. The clonotype was recovered from an older man in good health. Sequencing was carried out using blood. The CDR3 loop is CASSRSTAISYNEQFF. Here the CDR3 DNA reads TGCGCCAGCAGCAGAAGCACTGCGATCTCCTACAATGAGCAGTTCTTC.